The 28 T cell receptor beta chains presented below share a single source sample, sequenced in a study of T cell responses to AZD1222 COVID-19 vaccine. The assay was immunoSEQ multiplex PCR, and TCRdb's table has in-frame clones only and misses some. The data contain about 100,000 clones, more than 75% of them singletons. This specimen consisted of peripheral blood, obtained 28 days after the second dose of the MenACWY control vaccine. The receptors were gathered from an adult who received the MenACWY meningococcal vaccine as a control.

This chain uses TRBV7-9 with TRBJ2-3; D remains unclear. Trimming pared 3 bases from V and 11 bases from J, leaving 18 bases between. The CDR3 spans 14 residues. Per the germline V gene, CDR1 is SEHNR and CDR2 is FQNEAQ (reference sequence). The CDR3, as DNA: TGTGCCAGCAGCTTTAGTGGTTCGGGTCTTGGGCAGTATTTT. This codes for CASSFSGSGLGQYF.

The V call is TRBV30, the J call TRBJ1-2, with a weak D call TRBD1 (6 bases). V dropped 4 bases and J dropped 7 bases, with 13 bases sitting between them. Per the germline V gene, CDR1 is GTSNPN and CDR2 is SVGIG (reference sequence). The CDR3 sequence is 12 residues long. CDR3: CAWMAQTGGYTF. CDR3 in DNA: TGTGCCTGGATGGCGCAGACAGGTGGCTACACCTTC.

The chain recombines TRBV19 with TRBJ1-2; D gene uncertain. The CDR3 extends over 14 amino acids. V lost 3 bases, J lost 2 bases, and 10 bases lay in between. Germline assignment: CDR1 LNHDA and CDR2 SQIVND (reference sequence). In nucleotides, the CDR3 is TGTGCCAGTAGTATTTCGGAGAACAACTATGGCTACACCTTC. It encodes CASSISENNYGYTF.

This clone occurred a few times. The genes are TRBV10-2 and TRBJ1-2, with 8 nucleotides matching TRBD1. This CDR3 comprises 15 residues. Trimming took 5 bases from V and 5 from J; bases not matched to a gene: 10. In germline, CDR1 is WSHSY, CDR2 SAAADI. CDR3 amino acids: CASSSPTGARYGYTF. Here the CDR3 DNA reads TGCGCCAGCAGTTCACCGACAGGGGCTAGGTATGGCTACACCTTC.

The rearrangement links TRBV7-2 to TRBJ1-4; 8 nucleotides align to TRBD1. The CDR3 runs 16 residues. V shed 2 bases, J shed 5 bases, and the junction held 7 bases outside the gene matches. Per the germline V gene, CDR1 is SGHTA and CDR2 is FQGNSA. In DNA form, the CDR3 reads TGTGCCAGCAGCTTATGGACAGGGACCGGGAATGAAAAACTGTTTTTT. It translates to CASSLWTGTGNEKLFF.

This clone was recorded only once. In nucleotides, the CDR3 is TGTGCCAGCAGCTTAGTTGGCGGGGGGAGCTCCTACGAGCAGTACTTC. This encodes CASSLVGGGSSYEQYF. The genes are TRBV7-6 and TRBJ2-7, with 8 nucleotides matching TRBD2. The junction had 5 bases not matched to a gene; V was cut back by 1 base and J by 0 bases. Germline assignment: CDR1 SGHVS and CDR2 FNYEAQ. The CDR3 loop spans 16 amino acids.

This clone has only one observation. The CDR3 DNA reads as TGTGCCAGCAGCCAGGGGGGGCACTATGGCTACACCTTC. This encodes CASSQGGHYGYTF. This rearrangement joins TRBV3-1 (or the pseudogene TRBV3-2) to TRBJ1-2; maybe TRBD1 (6 bases). This CDR3 is 13 amino acids long. The V end was cut by 3 bases, the J end by 3 bases, with 8 bases between. Germline V lookup: CDR1 LGHDT, CDR2 YNNKEL (reference sequence).

The chain is built from TRBV18 and TRBJ1-1; a possible D gene is TRBD1 (6 bases). The length of the CDR3 is 15 residues. V gave up 3 bases and J gave up 1 base, with 12 bases separating them. Germline loops: CDR1 KGHSH, CDR2 LQKENI. The CDR3 DNA reads as TGTGCCAGCTCACCGTCCGGGACATCGAACACTGAAGCTTTCTTT. Protein sequence: CASSPSGTSNTEAFF.

Worth noting for this clone: At one end the junction does not follow the germline gene, possibly because of a read error. The chain employs TRBV7-8 and TRBJ2-7, with 9 bases aligning to TRBD1. The CDR3 totals 14 residues. The germline gives CDR1 SGHVS, CDR2 FQNEAQ. The CDR3 bases are TGTGCCAGCAGCTTAGATAGTACGCCGGGACAGGGTAGATTC. Translation gives CASSLDSTPGQGRF.

The rearrangement links TRBV4-1 to TRBJ1-5; D unresolved. This CDR3 has 14 amino acids. The V gene's germline CDR1 is MGHRA and CDR2 YSYEKL. The V and J ends lost 1 base and 9 bases respectively, with 13 bases between them. The CDR3 here is CASSQVAAGRPQHF. CDR3 in DNA: TGCGCCAGCAGCCAAGTGGCGGCCGGGAGGCCCCAGCATTTT.

V and J are TRBV7-6 and TRBJ1-5; the D is unclear. This CDR3 has 15 amino acids. CDR1 and CDR2 (germline): SGHVS, FNYEAQ. The V and J ends lost 2 bases and 4 bases respectively, with 12 bases between them. The CDR3: CASSLKHPTNQPQHF. CDR3 coding DNA: TGTGCCAGCAGCTTAAAACACCCTACTAATCAGCCCCAGCATTTT.

This clone has a single count. The chain links TRBV6-5 to TRBJ2-3; TRBD1 aligns across 8 bases. The V segment lost 6 bases and the J segment 1 base; nucleotides outside the gene matches: 3. The CDR3 is 14 residues long. In germline, CDR1 is MNHEY, CDR2 SVGAGI. CDR3 sequence: CASRDRVRTDTQYF. CDR3 sequence (DNA): TGTGCCAGCAGGGACAGGGTGCGCACAGATACGCAGTATTTT.

The genes are TRBV3-1 (or the pseudogene TRBV3-2) and TRBJ2-7, with 7 bases matching TRBD2. The CDR3 sequence is 15 residues long. CDR1 and CDR2 (germline): LGHDT, YNNKEL (reference sequence). V was pared by 4 bases and J by 7 bases, with 13 bases of the junction left unmatched. CDR3 DNA sequence: TGTGCCAGCAGCCGTGGCGGACTAGAGGGTTGGGAGCAGTACTTC. Its translation: CASSRGGLEGWEQYF.

V is TRBV6-5 and J is TRBJ1-1, with a weak D call TRBD1 (5 bases). Trimming cost V 6 bases and J 11 bases, with 25 bases left between them. The CDR3 covers 15 residues. CDR1 and CDR2 from the germline V gene are MNHEY and SVGAGI. The CDR3, as DNA: TGTGCCAGCAGAGCTACGGGGGGGTTCAACTCTGGGGCTTTCTTT. Translated: CASRATGGFNSGAFF.

J is TRBJ2-2 and V is TRBV28; 8 bases agree with TRBD1. The trim removed 6 bases at V and 7 bases at J, leaving 7 bases unmatched. CDR1 and CDR2 (germline): MDHEN, SYDVKM. The CDR3 covers 14 residues. The DNA of the CDR3 is TGTGCCAGCAGGGCCAGGGGGCGCGTCGGGGAGCTGTTTTTT. It translates to CASRARGRVGELFF.

The V call is TRBV9, the J call TRBJ1-2, with 9 positions matching TRBD1. V shed 3 bases, J shed 6 bases, and the junction held 9 bases outside the gene matches. Germline loops: CDR1 SGDLS, CDR2 YYNGEE. This CDR3 has 15 residues. CDR3 nucleotides: TGTGCCAGCAGCGGAACCGGGACAGGGTCGGATGGCTACACCTTC. Protein sequence: CASSGTGTGSDGYTF.

The gene calls are TRBV4-3 and TRBJ1-1; 9 bases map to TRBD1. The CDR3 extends over 14 amino acids. Germline assignment: CDR1 LGHNA and CDR2 YSLEER. V trimming: 0 bases; J trimming: 11 bases; junction bases outside the gene matches: 7. The CDR3 nucleotides are TGCGCCAGCAGCCAAGATCAAACAGGGGGCAGGGCTTTCTTT. Encoded protein: CASSQDQTGGRAFF.

The V call is TRBV6-2 or TRBV6-3, the J call TRBJ1-6, with D perhaps matching TRBD1 (6 bases). In germline, CDR1 is MNHEY, CDR2 SVGEGT. The CDR3 runs 16 residues. V was clipped by 0 bases and J by 11 bases, with 17 bases between them. The CDR3 nucleotides read TGTGCCAGCAGTTACTCGACTACGAGGGGGTTGGCACCCCTCCACTTT. Protein sequence: CASSYSTTRGLAPLHF.

This clone was found a few times. The chain combines TRBV27 with TRBJ1-2; possibly TRBD1 for D (5 bases). The ends were cut back, 4 bases at V and 6 bases at J, with 12 bases in the middle. The CDR3 length is 13 residues. Germline loops: CDR1 MNHEY, CDR2 SMNVEV (reference sequence). CDR3 bases: TGTGCCAGCAGTTGGGCAGGGAAGGATGGCTACACCTTC. It encodes CASSWAGKDGYTF.

The sample holds a few counts of this clone. This chain links TRBV6-6 with TRBJ2-7, with TRBD2 matching 15 bases. Germline CDR1 reads MNHNY; CDR2 reads SVGAGI (reference sequence). V shed 5 bases and J 3 bases; nucleotides not matched to a gene: 8. The CDR3 is 17 residues long. The CDR3 region is CASSRTSGGAVGYEQYF. CDR3 coding DNA: TGTGCCAGCAGTCGGACTAGCGGGGGGGCCGTCGGCTACGAGCAGTACTTC.

V and J are TRBV4-1 and TRBJ2-3; D may be TRBD2 (5 bases). Trimming took off 5 bases at V and 2 bases at J, with 14 bases between the two ends. This CDR3 spans 15 amino acids. Germline CDR1 reads MGHRA; CDR2 reads YSYEKL. The CDR3 DNA sequence: TGCGCCAGCAGCAGTGGAGCGGCTCTCACAGATACGCAGTATTTT. It codes for CASSSGAALTDTQYF.

The CDR3 DNA reads TGTGCCAGCAGCCCCCACGGGGCCGGGAGAGAGCAGTACTTC. Protein product: CASSPHGAGREQYF. The genes are TRBV9 and TRBJ2-7, with D perhaps matching TRBD2 (6 bases). Germline assignment: CDR1 SGDLS and CDR2 YYNGEE. The CDR3 is made up of 14 amino acids. Trimming shortened V by 4 bases and J by 7 bases, and 18 bases separated the two germline ends.

J is TRBJ1-1 and V is TRBV29-1, with 8 nucleotides matching TRBD1. The CDR3 has 13 amino acids. Germline assignment: CDR1 SQVTM and CDR2 ANQGSEA. Trimming removed 0 bases from V and 11 bases from J; junction bases left unmatched: 8. CDR3 bases: TGCAGCGTTGAAGACAGGGGGCGCTTAGGGGCTTTCTTT. Translated: CSVEDRGRLGAFF.

This chain joins TRBV6-2 or TRBV6-3 and TRBJ1-1; 9 bases line up with TRBD1. Germline CDR1 and CDR2: MNHEY and SVGEGT. There are 17 residues in the CDR3. Losses at the gene ends were 5 bases for V and 0 bases for J; bases not matched to a gene: 10. This CDR3 is CASSRSGTGSLNTEAFF. CDR3 bases: TGTGCCAGCAGTAGATCCGGGACAGGGAGCTTGAACACTGAAGCTTTCTTT.

The chain recombines TRBV28 with TRBJ2-7; tentatively, D is TRBD1 or TRBD2 (6 bases each). V was pared by 2 bases and J by 2 bases, with 10 bases between. CDR3 length: 14 amino acids. CDR1 MDHEN and CDR2 SYDVKM come from the germline V gene. The CDR3 protein is CASSLTGAPYEQYF. CDR3 coding DNA: TGTGCCAGCAGTTTAACGGGGGCGCCCTACGAGCAGTACTTC.

Only a few counts were recorded for this clone. V and J are TRBV6-5 and TRBJ2-7; TRBD1 might be the D (6 bases). There are 13 residues in the CDR3. V was shortened by 6 bases and J by 2 bases, with 11 bases between the two germline ends. CDR1 is MNHEY and CDR2 is SVGAGI in the germline V gene. Here the CDR3 reads CASSSGTPYEQYF. CDR3 coding DNA: TGTGCCAGCAGCTCCGGGACACCCTACGAGCAGTACTTC.

The gene calls are TRBV4-1 and TRBJ1-3; D might be TRBD1 (6 bases). The CDR3 covers 16 residues. Germline V gene lookup returns CDR1 MGHRA and CDR2 YSYEKL. The ends were cut back, 1 base at V and 7 bases at J, with 17 bases in the middle. DNA of the CDR3: TGCGCCAGCAGCCAAGGCGAGCAGACAGGAAGGAACACCATATATTTT. This gives the protein CASSQGEQTGRNTIYF.

This chain joins TRBV7-3 and TRBJ2-6, with TRBD1 as a possible D gene (6 bases). The CDR3 contains 15 residues. Per the germline V gene, CDR1 is SGHTA and CDR2 is FQGTGA. V lost 4 bases and J 0 bases, leaving 7 bases between the germline ends. The CDR3 reads CASSSDSSGANVLTF. CDR3 in DNA: TGTGCCAGCAGCTCGGACAGCTCTGGGGCCAACGTCCTGACTTTC.